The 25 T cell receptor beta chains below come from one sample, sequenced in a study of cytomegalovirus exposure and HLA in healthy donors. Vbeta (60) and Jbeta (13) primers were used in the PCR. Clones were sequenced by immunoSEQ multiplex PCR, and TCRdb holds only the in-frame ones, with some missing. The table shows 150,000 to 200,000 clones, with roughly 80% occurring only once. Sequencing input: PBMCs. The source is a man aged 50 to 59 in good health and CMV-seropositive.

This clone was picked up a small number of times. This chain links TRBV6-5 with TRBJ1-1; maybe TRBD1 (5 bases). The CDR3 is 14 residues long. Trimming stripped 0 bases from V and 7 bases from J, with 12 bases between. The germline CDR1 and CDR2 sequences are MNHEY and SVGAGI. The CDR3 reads CASSYSNLQGEAFF. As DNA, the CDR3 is TGTGCCAGCAGTTACTCGAACCTTCAGGGTGAAGCTTTCTTT.

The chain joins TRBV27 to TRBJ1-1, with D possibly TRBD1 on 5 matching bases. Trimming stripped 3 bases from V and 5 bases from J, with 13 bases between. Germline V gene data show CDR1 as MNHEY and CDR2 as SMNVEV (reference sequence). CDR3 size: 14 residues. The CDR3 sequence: CASSLAGGGTEAFF. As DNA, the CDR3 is TGTGCCAGCAGTTTGGCAGGCGGGGGGACTGAAGCTTTCTTT.

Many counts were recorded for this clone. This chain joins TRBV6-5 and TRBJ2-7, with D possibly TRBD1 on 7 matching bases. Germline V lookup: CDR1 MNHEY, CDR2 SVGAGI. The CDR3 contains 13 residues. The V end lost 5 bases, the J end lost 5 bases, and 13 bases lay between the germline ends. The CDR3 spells CASSPGGFHEQYF. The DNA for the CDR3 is TGTGCCAGCAGTCCAGGGGGGTTCCACGAGCAGTACTTC.

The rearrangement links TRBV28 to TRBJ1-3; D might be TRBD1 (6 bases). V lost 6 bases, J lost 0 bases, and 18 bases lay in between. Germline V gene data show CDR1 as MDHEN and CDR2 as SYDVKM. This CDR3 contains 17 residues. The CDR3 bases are TGTGCCAGCAGCCCAAACGGGGGGCAATACTCTGGAAACACCATATATTTT. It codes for CASSPNGGQYSGNTIYF.

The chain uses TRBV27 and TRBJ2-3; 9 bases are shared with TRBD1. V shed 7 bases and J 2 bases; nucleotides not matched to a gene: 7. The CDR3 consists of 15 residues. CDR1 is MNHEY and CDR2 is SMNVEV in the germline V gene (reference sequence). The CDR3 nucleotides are TGTGCCAGCAATAGGGACAGGGAGATCACAGATACGCAGTATTTT. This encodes CASNRDREITDTQYF.

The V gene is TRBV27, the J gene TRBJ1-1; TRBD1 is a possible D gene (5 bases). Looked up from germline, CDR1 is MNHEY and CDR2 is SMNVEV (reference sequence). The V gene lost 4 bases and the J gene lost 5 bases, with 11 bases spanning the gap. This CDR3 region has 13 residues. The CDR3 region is CASSSQGWTEAFF. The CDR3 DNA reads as TGTGCCAGCAGTTCCCAGGGTTGGACTGAAGCTTTCTTT.

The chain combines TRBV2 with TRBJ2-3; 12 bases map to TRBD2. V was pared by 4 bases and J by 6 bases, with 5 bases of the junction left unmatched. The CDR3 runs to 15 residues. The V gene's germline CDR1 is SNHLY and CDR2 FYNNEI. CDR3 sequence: CASSAGTSGSDTQYF. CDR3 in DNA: TGTGCCAGCAGTGCCGGGACTAGCGGGTCCGATACGCAGTATTTT.

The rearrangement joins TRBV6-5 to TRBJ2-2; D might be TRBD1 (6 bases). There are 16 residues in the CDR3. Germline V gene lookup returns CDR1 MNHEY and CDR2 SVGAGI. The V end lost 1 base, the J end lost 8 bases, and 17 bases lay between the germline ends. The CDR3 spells CASSYFRTTTGGELFF. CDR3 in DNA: TGTGCCAGCAGTTACTTCAGGACCACCACAGGGGGGGAGCTGTTTTTT.

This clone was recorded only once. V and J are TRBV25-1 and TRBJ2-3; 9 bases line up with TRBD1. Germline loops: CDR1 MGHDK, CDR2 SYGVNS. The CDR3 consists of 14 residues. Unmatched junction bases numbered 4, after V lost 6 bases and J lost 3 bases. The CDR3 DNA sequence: TGTGCCAGCAGGACCGGGACAGGGACAGATACGCAGTATTTT. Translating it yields CASRTGTGTDTQYF.

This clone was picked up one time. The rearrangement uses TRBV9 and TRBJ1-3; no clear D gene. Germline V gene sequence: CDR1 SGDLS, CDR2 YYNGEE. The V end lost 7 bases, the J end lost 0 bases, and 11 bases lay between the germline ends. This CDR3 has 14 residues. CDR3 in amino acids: CASRGTSSGNTIYF. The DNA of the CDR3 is TGTGCCAGCCGAGGTACGAGCTCTGGAAACACCATATATTTT.

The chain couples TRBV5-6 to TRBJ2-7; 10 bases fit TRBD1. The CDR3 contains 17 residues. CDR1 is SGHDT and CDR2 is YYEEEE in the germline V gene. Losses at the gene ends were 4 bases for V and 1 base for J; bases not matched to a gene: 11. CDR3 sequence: CASSPTWDRGPSYEQYF. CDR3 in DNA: TGTGCCAGCAGCCCGACTTGGGACAGGGGTCCGTCCTACGAGCAGTACTTC.

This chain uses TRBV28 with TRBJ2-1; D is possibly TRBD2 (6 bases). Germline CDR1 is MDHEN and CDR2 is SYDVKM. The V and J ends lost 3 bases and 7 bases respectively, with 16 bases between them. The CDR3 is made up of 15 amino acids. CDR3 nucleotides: TGTGCCAGCAGTTTGAGGGGACTGAAACTAAATGAGCAGTTCTTC. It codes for CASSLRGLKLNEQFF.

The CDR3 reads CASSPGGLLQETQYF. CDR3 sequence (DNA): TGTGCCAGCAGCCCTGGAGGACTGCTACAAGAGACCCAGTACTTC. The chain employs TRBV6-1 and TRBJ2-5, with a tentative D call TRBD2 (5 bases). V was pared by 6 bases and J by 2 bases, with 16 bases between. Germline V gives CDR1 MNHNS, CDR2 SASEGT. CDR3 length: 15 amino acids.

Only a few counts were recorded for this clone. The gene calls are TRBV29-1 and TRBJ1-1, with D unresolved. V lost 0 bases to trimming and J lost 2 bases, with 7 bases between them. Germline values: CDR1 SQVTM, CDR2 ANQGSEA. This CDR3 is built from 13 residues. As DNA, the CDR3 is TGCAGCGTTGAAGATCGCAGTAACACTGAAGCTTTCTTT. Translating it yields CSVEDRSNTEAFF.

The CDR3 loop reads CASSLEIFLAGGTEAFF. CDR3 in DNA: TGTGCCAGCAGCTTAGAGATTTTTCTGGCTGGGGGGACTGAAGCTTTCTTT. The J gene is TRBJ1-1, the V gene TRBV7-6; possibly TRBD1 for D (5 bases). The CDR3 runs 17 residues. V dropped 1 base and J dropped 5 bases, with 20 bases sitting between them. Germline V gene lookup returns CDR1 SGHVS and CDR2 FNYEAQ.

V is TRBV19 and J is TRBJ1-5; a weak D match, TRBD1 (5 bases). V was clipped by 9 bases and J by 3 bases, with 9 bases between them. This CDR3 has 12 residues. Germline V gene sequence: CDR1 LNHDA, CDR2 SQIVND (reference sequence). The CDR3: CARDTPNQPQHF. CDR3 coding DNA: TGTGCCAGGGACACACCCAATCAGCCCCAGCATTTT.

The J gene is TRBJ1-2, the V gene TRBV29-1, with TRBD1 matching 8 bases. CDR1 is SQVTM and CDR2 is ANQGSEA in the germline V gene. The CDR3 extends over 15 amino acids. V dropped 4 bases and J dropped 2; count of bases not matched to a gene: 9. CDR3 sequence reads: CSVALFGQGNYGYTF. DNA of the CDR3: TGCAGCGTTGCTCTCTTCGGACAGGGAAACTATGGCTACACCTTC. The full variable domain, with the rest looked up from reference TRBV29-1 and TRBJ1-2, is SAVISQKPSRDICQRGTSLTIQCQVDSQVTMMFWYRQQPGQSLTLIATANQGSEATYESGFVIDKFPISRPNLTFSTLTVSNMSPEDSSIYLCSVALFGQGNYGYTFGSGTRLTVV.

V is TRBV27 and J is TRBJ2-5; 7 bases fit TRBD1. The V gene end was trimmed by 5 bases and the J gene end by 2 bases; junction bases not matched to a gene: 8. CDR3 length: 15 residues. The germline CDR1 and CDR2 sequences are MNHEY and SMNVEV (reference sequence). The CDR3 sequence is CASSVPGQSQETQYF. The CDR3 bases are TGTGCCAGCAGTGTGCCGGGACAGTCACAAGAGACCCAGTACTTC.

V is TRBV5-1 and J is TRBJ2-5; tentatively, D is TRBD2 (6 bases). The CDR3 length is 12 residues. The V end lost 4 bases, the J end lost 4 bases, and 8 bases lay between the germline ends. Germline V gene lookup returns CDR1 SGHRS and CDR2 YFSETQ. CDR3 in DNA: TGCGCCAGCAGCGCGGAGGGAGAGACCCAGTACTTC. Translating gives CASSAEGETQYF.

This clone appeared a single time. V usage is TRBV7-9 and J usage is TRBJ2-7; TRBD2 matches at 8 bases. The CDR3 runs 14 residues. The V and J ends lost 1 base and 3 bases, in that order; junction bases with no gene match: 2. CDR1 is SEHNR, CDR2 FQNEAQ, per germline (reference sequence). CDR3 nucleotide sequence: TGTGCCAGCAGCTTAGGTCTAGCGGGCTACGAGCAGTACTTC. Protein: CASSLGLAGYEQYF.

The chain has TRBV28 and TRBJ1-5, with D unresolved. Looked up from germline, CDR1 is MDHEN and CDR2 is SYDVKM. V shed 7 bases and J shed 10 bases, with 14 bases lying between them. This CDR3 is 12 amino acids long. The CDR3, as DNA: TGTGCCAGCACGCCAGCCCGAGGTCCCCAGCATTTT. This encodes CASTPARGPQHF.

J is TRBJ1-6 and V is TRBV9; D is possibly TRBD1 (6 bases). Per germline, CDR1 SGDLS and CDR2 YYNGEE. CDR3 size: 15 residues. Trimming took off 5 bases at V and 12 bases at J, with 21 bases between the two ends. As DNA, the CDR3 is TGTGCCAGCAGGGCAACCGCAGGGCCACAGGGACCCCTCCACTTT. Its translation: CASRATAGPQGPLHF.

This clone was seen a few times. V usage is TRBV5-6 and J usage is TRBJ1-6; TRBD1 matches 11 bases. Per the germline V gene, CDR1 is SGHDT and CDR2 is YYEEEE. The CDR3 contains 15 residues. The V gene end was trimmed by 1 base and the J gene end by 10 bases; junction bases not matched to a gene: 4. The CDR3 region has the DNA TGTGCCAGCAGCTTGATCGGACAGGGGGCATCACCCCTCCACTTT. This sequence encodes CASSLIGQGASPLHF.

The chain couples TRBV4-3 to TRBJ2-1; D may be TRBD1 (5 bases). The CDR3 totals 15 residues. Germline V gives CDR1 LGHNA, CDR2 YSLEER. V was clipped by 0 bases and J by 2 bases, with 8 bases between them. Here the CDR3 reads CASSQDQGAYNEQFF. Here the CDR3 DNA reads TGCGCCAGCAGCCAAGATCAAGGGGCCTACAATGAGCAGTTCTTC.

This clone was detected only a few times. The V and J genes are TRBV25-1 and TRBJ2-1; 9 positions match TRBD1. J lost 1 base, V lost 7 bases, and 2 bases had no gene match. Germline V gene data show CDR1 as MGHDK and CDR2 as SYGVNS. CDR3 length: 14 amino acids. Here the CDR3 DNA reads TGTGCCAGCACACAGGGGGCATCCTACAATGAGCAGTTCTTC. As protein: CASTQGASYNEQFF.